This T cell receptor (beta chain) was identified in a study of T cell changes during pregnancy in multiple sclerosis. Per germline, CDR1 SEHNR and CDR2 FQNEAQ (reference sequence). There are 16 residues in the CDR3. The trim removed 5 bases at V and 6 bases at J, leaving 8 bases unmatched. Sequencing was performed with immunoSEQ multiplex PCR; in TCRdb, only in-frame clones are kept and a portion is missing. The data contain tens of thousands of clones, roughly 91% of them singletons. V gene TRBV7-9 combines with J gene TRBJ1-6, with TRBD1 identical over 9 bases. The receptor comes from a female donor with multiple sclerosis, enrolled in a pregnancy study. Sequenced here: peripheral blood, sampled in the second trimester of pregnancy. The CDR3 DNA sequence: TGTGCCAGCAGCGACGGACAGGGGATTGGTAATTCACCCCTCCACTTT. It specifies CASSDGQGIGNSPLHF.